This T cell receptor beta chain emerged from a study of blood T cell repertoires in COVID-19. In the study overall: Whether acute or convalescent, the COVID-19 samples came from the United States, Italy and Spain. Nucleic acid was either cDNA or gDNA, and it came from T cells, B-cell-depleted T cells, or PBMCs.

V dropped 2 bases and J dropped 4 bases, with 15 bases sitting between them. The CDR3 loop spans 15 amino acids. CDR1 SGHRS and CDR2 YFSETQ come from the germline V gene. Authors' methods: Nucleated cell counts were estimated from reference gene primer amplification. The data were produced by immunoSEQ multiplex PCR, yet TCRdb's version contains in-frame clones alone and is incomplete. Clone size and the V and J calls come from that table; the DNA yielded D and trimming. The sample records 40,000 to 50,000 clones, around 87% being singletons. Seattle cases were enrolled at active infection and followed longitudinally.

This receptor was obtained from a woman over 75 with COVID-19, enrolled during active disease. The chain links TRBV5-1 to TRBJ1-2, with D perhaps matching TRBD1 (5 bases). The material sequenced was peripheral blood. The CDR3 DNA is TGCGCCAGCAGCTTCACCGCGGGGGTGGGCTATGGCTACACCTTC. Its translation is CASSFTAGVGYGYTF.